This T cell receptor beta chain derives from a study of blood T cell repertoires in COVID-19. The wider study: Acute-phase and convalescent COVID-19 samples originated in the United States, Italy and Spain.

Germline CDR1 is SGHRS and CDR2 is YFSETQ. Trimming took 0 bases from V and 4 from J; bases not matched to a gene: 4. This CDR3 contains 15 residues. Method: immunoSEQ multiplex PCR; TCRdb's copy keeps in-frame clones and lacks some. The data hold 350,000 to 400,000 clones, with roughly 89% observed a single time. Sequencing input: peripheral blood. The genes are TRBV5-1 and TRBJ1-5; 7 nucleotides agree with TRBD1. The receptor was derived from a man aged 18 to 35 with active or convalescent COVID-19. The chain's CDR3 is CASSLGGTANQPQHF. The CDR3 region has the DNA TGCGCCAGCAGCTTGGGGGGGACAGCGAATCAGCCCCAGCATTTT.